Reported below is one T cell receptor (beta chain). These data belong to a study of shared clonotypes between healthy human individuals. Germline CDR1 SGDLS, CDR2 YYNGEE. The CDR3 runs to 15 residues. V gave up 4 bases and J gave up 4 bases; unmatched junction bases: 8. It was approximately 280 ng DNA, some 28,000 T cell genomes, that went into each replicate PCR of unsorted PBMC. Unsorted PBMC DNA went through sequencing on ten immunoSEQ deep assay plates. Libraries were prepared by immunoSEQ multiplex PCR; TCRdb keeps only in-frame clonotypes and omits some of them. The sample has about 490,000 clones, approximately 81% seen once.

The sequenced sample was PBMCs. The clonotype originates from a woman in her forties in good health. Some clones in this sample may be carry-over from other donors' samples. This sequence joins TRBV9 and TRBJ1-5, with TRBD1 matching over 7 bases. CDR3 in amino acids: CASSPLGGSNQPQHF. The CDR3 coding sequence is TGTGCCAGCAGCCCCCTAGGGGGCAGTAATCAGCCCCAGCATTTT.